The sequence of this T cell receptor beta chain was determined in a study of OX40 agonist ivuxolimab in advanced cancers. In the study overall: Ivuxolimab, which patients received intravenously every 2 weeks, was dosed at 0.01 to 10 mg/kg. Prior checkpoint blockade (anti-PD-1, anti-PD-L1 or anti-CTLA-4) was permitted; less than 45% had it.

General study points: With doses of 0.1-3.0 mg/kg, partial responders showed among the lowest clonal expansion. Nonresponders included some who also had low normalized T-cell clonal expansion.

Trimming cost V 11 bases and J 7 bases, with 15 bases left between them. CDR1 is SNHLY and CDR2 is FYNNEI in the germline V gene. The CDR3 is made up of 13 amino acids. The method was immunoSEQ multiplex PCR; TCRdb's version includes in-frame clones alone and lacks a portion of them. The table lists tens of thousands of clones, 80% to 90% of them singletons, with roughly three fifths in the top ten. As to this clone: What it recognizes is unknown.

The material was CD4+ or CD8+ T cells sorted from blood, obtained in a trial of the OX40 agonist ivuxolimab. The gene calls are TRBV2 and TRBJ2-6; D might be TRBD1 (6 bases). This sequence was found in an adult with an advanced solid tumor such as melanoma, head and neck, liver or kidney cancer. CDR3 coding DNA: TGTGCCGGAAATACAGGGAACGCCAACGTCCTGACTTTC. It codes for CAGNTGNANVLTF.